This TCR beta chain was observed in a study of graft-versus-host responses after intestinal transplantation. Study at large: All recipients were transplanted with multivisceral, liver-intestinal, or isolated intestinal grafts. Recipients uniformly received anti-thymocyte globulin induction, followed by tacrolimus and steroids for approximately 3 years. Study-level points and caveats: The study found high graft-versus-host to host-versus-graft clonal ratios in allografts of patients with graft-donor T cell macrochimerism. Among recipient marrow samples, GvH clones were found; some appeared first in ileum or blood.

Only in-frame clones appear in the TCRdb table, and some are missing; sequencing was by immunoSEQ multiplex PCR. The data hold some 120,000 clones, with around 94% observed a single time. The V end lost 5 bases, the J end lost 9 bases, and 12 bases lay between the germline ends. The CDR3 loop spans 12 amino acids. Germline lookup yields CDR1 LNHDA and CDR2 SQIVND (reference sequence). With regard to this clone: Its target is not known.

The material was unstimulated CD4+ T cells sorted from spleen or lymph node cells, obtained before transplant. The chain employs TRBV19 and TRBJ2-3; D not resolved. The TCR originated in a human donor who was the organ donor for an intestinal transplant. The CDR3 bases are TGTGCCAGTAGTTTACTCCCCGGAACGCAGTATTTT. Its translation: CASSLLPGTQYF.